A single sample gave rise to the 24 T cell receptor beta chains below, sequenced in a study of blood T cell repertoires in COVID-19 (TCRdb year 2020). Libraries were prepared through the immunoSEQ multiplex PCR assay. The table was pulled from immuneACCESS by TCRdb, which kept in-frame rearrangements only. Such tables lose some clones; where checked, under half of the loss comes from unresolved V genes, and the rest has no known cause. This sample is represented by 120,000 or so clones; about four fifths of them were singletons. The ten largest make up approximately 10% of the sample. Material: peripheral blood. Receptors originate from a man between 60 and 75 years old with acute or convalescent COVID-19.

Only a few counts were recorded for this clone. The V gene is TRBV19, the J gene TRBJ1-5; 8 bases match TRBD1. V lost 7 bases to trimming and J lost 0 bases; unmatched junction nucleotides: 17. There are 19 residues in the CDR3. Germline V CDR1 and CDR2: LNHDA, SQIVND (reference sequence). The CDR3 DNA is TGTGCCAGTACCACCCCCCCGGGACAGGATTTCCATAGCAATCAGCCCCAGCATTTT. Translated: CASTTPPGQDFHSNQPQHF.

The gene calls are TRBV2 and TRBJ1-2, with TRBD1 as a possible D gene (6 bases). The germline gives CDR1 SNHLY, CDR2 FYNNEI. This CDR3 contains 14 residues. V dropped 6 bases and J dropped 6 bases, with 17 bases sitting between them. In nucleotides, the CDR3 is TGTGCCAGCAGACCCAAGGGGGGGCTGGATGGCTACACCTTC. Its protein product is CASRPKGGLDGYTF.

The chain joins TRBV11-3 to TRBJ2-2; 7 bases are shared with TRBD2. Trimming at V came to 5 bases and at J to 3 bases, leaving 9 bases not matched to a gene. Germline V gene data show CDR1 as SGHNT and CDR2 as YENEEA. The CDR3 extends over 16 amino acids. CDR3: CASSRSVAGDTGELFF. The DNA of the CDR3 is TGTGCCAGCAGCCGCTCCGTAGCGGGCGACACCGGGGAGCTGTTTTTT.

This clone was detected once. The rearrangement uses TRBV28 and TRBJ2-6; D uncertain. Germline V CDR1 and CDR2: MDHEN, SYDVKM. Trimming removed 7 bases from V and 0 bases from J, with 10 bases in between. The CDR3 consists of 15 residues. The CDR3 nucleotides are TGTGCCAGCACGACAACCCGCTCTGGGGCCAACGTCCTGACTTTC. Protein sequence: CASTTTRSGANVLTF.

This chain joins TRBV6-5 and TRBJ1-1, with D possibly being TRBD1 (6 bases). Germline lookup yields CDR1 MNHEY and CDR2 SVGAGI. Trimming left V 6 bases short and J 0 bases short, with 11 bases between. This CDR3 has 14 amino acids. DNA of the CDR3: TGTGCCAGCAGAAGGGGGGGAGTGAACACTGAAGCTTTCTTT. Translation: CASRRGGVNTEAFF.

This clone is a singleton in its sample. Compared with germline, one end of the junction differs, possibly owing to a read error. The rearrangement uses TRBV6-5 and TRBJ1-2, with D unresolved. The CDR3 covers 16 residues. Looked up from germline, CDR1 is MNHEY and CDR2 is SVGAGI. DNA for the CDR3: TGTGCCAGCAGCTACTCGGGAGGAGGTAGTCTTATTGGCTACACCTTC. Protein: CASSYSGGGSLIGYTF.

The CDR3 sequence is CASSLVQGETQYF. CDR3 nucleotides: TGTGCCAGCAGTTTGGTACAGGGAGAGACCCAGTACTTC. V is TRBV12-3 or TRBV12-4 and J is TRBJ2-5, with a weak D call TRBD1 (6 bases). V dropped 3 bases and J dropped 4 bases, with 9 bases sitting between them. The CDR3 extends over 13 amino acids.

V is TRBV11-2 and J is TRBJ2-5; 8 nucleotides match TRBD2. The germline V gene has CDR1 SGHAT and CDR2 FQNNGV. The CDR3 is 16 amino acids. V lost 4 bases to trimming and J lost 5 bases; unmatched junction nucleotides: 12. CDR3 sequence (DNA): TGTGCCAGCAGCTGGGGGACTAGTCGGGCGGGGGAGACCCAGTACTTC. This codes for CASSWGTSRAGETQYF. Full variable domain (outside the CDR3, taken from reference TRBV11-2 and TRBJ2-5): EAGVAQSPRYKIIEKRQSVAFWCNPISGHATLYWYQQILGQGPKLLIQFQNNGVVDDSQLPKDRFSAERLKGVDSTLKIQPAKLEDSAVYLCASSWGTSRAGETQYFGPGTRLLVL.

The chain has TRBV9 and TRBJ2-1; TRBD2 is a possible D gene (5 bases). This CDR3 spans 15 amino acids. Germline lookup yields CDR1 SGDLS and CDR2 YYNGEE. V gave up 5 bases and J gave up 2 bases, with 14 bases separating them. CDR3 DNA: TGTGCCAGCAGTTACCGACTATCCGCCTACAATGAGCAGTTCTTC. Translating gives CASSYRLSAYNEQFF. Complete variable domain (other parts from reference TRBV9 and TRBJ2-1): DSGVTQTPKHLITATGQRVTLRCSPRSGDLSVYWYQQSLDQGLQFLIQYYNGEERAKGNILERFSAQQFPDLHSELNLSSLELGDSALYFCASSYRLSAYNEQFFGPGTRLTVL.

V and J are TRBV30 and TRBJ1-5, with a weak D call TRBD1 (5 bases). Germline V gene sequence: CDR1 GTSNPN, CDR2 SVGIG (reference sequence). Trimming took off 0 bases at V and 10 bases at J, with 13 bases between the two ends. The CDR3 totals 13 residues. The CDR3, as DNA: TGTGCCTGGAGTGTTGGAGGGGTAGGCCCCCAGCATTTT. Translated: CAWSVGGVGPQHF.

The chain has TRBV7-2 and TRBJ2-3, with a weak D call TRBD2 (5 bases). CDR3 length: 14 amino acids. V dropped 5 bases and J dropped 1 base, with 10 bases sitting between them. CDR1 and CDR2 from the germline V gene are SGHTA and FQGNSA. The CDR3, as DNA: TGTGCCAGCAGCCACGGACTGGGCACAGATACGCAGTATTTT. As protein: CASSHGLGTDTQYF.

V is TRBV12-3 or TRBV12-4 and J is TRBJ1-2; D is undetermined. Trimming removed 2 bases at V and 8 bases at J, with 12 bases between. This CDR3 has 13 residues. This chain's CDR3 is CASSLFSGGGYTF. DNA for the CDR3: TGTGCCAGCAGTTTATTTTCTGGCGGGGGCTACACCTTC.

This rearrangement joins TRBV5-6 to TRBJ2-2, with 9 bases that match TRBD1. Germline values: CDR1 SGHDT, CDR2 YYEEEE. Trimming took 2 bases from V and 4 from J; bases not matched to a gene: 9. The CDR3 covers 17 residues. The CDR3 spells CASSFTGGDGPTGELFF. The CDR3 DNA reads TGTGCCAGCAGCTTTACAGGGGGCGACGGGCCCACCGGGGAGCTGTTTTTT.

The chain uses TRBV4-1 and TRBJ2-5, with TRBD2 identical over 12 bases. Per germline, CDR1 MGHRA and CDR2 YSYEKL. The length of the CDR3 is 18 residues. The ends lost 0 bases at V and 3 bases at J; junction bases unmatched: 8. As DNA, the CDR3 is TGCGCCAGCAGCCAAGATACGACTAGCGGGGGCTCCGAAGAGACCCAGTACTTC. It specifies CASSQDTTSGGSEETQYF.

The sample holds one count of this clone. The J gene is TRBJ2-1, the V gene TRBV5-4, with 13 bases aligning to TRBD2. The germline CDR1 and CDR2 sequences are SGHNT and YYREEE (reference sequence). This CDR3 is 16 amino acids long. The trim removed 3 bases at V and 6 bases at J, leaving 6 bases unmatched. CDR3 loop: CASSWTSGSMANEQFF. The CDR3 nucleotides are TGTGCCAGCAGCTGGACTAGCGGGAGTATGGCCAATGAGCAGTTCTTC.

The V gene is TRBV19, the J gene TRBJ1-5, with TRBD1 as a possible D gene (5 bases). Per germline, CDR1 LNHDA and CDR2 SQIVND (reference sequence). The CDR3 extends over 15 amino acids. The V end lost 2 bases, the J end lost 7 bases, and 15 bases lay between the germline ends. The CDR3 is CASSIIEAGYQPQHF. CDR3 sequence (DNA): TGTGCCAGTAGTATAATCGAGGCAGGGTACCAGCCCCAGCATTTT.

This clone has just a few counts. This chain's CDR3 is CASSLMGLTDTQYF. The CDR3 DNA follows: TGCGCCAGCAGCCTAATGGGGCTAACAGATACGCAGTATTTT. The chain links TRBV5-1 to TRBJ2-3, with TRBD1 as a possible D gene (5 bases). In germline, CDR1 is SGHRS, CDR2 YFSETQ. Trimming cost V 4 bases and J 3 bases, with 12 bases left between them. This CDR3 region has 14 residues.

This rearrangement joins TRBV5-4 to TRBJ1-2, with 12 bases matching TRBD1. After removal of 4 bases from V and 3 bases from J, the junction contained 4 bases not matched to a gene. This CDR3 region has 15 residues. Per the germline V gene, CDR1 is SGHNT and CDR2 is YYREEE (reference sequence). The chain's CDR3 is CASSGTGGKDYGYTF. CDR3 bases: TGTGCCAGCAGCGGGACAGGGGGCAAAGACTATGGCTACACCTTC.

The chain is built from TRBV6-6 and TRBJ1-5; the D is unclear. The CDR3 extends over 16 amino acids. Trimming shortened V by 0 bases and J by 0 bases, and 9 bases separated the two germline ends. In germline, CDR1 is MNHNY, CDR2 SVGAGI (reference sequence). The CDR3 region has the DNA TGTGCCAGCAGTTACTCGAGGGTCGATAGCAATCAGCCCCAGCATTTT. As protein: CASSYSRVDSNQPQHF.

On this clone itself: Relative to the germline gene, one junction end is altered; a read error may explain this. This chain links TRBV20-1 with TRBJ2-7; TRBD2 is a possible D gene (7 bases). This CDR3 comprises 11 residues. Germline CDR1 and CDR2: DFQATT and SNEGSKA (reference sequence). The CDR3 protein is CSARGEGVQYF. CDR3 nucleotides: TGCAGTGCAAGAGGGGAGGGGGTGCAGTACTTC.

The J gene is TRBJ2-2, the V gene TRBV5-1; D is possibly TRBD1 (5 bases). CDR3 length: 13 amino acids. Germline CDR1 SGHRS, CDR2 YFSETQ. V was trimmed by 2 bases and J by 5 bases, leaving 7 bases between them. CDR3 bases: TGCGCCAGCAGCTTTCCAGGGACCGGGGAGCTGTTTTTT. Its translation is CASSFPGTGELFF. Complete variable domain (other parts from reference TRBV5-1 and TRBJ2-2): KAGVTQTPRYLIKTRGQQVTLSCSPISGHRSVSWYQQTPGQGLQFLFEYFSETQRNKGNFPGRFSGRQFSNSRSEMNVSTLELGDSALYLCASSFPGTGELFFGEGSRLTVL.

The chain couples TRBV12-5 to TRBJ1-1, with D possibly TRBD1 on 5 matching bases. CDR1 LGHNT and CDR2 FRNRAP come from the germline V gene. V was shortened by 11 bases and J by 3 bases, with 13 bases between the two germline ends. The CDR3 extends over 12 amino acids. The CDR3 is CAGRGEDTEAFF. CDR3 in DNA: TGTGCTGGGAGGGGAGAGGACACTGAAGCTTTCTTT.

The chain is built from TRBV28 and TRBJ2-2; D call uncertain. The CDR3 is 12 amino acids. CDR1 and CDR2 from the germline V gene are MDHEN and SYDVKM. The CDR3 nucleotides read TGTGGCTCTTGGGCCGACCACGGGGAGCTGTTTTTT. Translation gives CGSWADHGELFF.

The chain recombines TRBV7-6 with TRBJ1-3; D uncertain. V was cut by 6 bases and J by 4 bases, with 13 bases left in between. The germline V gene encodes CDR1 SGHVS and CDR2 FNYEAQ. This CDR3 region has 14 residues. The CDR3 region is CASSSISEGNTIYF. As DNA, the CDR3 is TGTGCCAGCAGTTCTATTTCGGAGGGAAACACCATATATTTT.